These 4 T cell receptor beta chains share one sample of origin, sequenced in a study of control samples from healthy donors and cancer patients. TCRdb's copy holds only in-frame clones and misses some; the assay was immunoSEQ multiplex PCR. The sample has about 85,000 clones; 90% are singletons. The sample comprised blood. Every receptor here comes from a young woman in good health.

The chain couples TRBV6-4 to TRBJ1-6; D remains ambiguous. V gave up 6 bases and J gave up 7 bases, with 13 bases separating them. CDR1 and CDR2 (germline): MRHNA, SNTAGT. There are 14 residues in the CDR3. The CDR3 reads CASRQMTGNSPLHF. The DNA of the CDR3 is TGTGCCAGCAGGCAAATGACGGGAAATTCACCCCTCCACTTT.

The CDR3 nucleotides read TGTGCCAGCAGCCAGGGGACTCACTATGGCTACACCTTC. It codes for CASSQGTHYGYTF. V gene TRBV11-2 combines with J gene TRBJ1-2; D is possibly TRBD1 (6 bases). In germline, CDR1 is SGHAT, CDR2 FQNNGV. The CDR3 totals 13 residues. Trimming took 5 bases from V and 3 from J, leaving 10 bases between them. Combining the CDR3 with reference TRBV11-2 and TRBJ1-2 gives the whole variable domain EAGVAQSPRYKIIEKRQSVAFWCNPISGHATLYWYQQILGQGPKLLIQFQNNGVVDDSQLPKDRFSAERLKGVDSTLKIQPAKLEDSAVYLCASSQGTHYGYTFGSGTRLTVV.

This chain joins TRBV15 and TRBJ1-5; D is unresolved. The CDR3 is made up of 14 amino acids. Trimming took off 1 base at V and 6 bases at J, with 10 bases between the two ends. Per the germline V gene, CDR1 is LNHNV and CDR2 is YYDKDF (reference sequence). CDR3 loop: CATSRGGDAQPQHF. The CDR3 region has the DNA TGTGCCACCAGCAGAGGTGGGGATGCTCAGCCCCAGCATTTT.

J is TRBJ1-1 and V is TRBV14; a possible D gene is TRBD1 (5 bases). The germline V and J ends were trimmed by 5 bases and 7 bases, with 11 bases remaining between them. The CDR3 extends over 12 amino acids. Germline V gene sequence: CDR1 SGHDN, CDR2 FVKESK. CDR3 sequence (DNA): TGTGCCAGCAGCTTCGGGGCTCATGAAGCTTTCTTT. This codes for CASSFGAHEAFF. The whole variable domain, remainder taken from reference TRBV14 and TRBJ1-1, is EAGVTQFPSHSVIEKGQTVTLRCDPISGHDNLYWYRRVMGKEIKFLLHFVKESKQDESGMPNNRFLAERTGGTYSTLKVQPAELEDSGVYFCASSFGAHEAFFGQGTRLTVV.